This passage covers 9 T cell receptor beta chains from one sample sequenced in a study of blood T cell repertoires in COVID-19. Some clones are missing from TCRdb's copy, which holds only in-frame ones; the method was immunoSEQ multiplex PCR. The table lists approximately 100,000 clones, roughly 92% of them singletons. Sequencing was carried out using peripheral blood. These receptors came from a man between 60 and 75 years old with acute or convalescent COVID-19.

The rearrangement uses TRBV10-1 and TRBJ2-3; 11 nucleotides align to TRBD1. The germline V gene has CDR1 WNHNN and CDR2 SYGVQD (reference sequence). V shed 6 bases and J 3 bases; nucleotides not matched to a gene: 5. The CDR3 consists of 15 residues. The CDR3 sequence: CASSWDRGSTDTQYF. The CDR3 region has the DNA TGCGCCAGCAGCTGGGACAGGGGGTCGACAGATACGCAGTATTTT.

The V call is TRBV7-8, the J call TRBJ1-5; perhaps TRBD1 as D (6 bases). In germline, CDR1 is SGHVS, CDR2 FQNEAQ. The CDR3 is 17 residues long. V lost 2 bases, J lost 7 bases, and 21 bases lay in between. CDR3 in amino acids: CASSLTVIRGSQQPQHF. CDR3 nucleotides: TGTGCCAGCAGCTTAACGGTTATCAGGGGCTCCCAACAGCCCCAGCATTTT. The full variable domain, in which reference TRBV7-8 and TRBJ1-5 provide the parts outside the CDR3, is GAGVSQSPRYKVAKRGQDVALRCDPISGHVSLFWYQQALGQGPEFLTYFQNEAQLDKSGLPSDRFFAERPEGSVSTLKIQRTQQEDSAVYLCASSLTVIRGSQQPQHFGDGTRLSIL.

V is TRBV6-6 and J is TRBJ1-2, with D unresolved. Germline lookup yields CDR1 MNHNY and CDR2 SVGAGI (reference sequence). Trimming pared 5 bases from V and 3 bases from J, leaving 28 bases between. This CDR3 contains 19 residues. Here the CDR3 reads CASSPGRIPILQLHYGYTF. CDR3 nucleotides: TGTGCCAGCAGTCCGGGAAGAATCCCAATACTTCAACTCCACTATGGCTACACCTTC.

In nucleotides, the CDR3 is TGTGCCAGCAGCCTCCTAGATAGAAACAATGAGCAGTTCTTC. Its protein product is CASSLLDRNNEQFF. This chain links TRBV3-1 (or the pseudogene TRBV3-2) with TRBJ2-1, with D unresolved. Germline CDR1 LGHDT, CDR2 YNNKEL (reference sequence). Trimming left V 4 bases short and J 5 bases short, with 12 bases between. This CDR3 region has 14 residues.

This chain uses TRBV6-6 with TRBJ1-3; perhaps TRBD1 as D (6 bases). There are 14 residues in the CDR3. The germline V gene encodes CDR1 MNHNY and CDR2 SVGAGI (reference sequence). Between the trimmed V and J ends, which lost 6 bases and 3 bases, there was a span of 12 bases. This CDR3 is CASSPAGDGNTIYF. CDR3 nucleotide sequence: TGTGCCAGCAGCCCTGCAGGGGATGGAAACACCATATATTTT.

V and J are TRBV2 and TRBJ1-5; TRBD1 matches 9 bases. Unmatched junction bases numbered 5, after V lost 6 bases and J lost 2 bases. Germline-derived CDR1 and CDR2 are SNHLY and FYNNEI. The CDR3 covers 15 residues. The CDR3 is CASSDRGRGNQPQHF. The CDR3 DNA sequence: TGTGCCAGCAGCGACAGGGGGAGAGGCAATCAGCCCCAGCATTTT.

The gene calls are TRBV5-1 and TRBJ2-3; weak D call: TRBD2 (6 bases). Trimming stripped 1 base from V and 0 bases from J, with 15 bases between. This CDR3 comprises 17 residues. The germline CDR1 and CDR2 sequences are SGHRS and YFSETQ. The CDR3 DNA reads TGCGCCAGCAGCTTGCTCAGGGTAGGGACTAGCACAGATACGCAGTATTTT. It codes for CASSLLRVGTSTDTQYF. The full variable domain, in which reference TRBV5-1 and TRBJ2-3 provide the parts outside the CDR3, is KAGVTQTPRYLIKTRGQQVTLSCSPISGHRSVSWYQQTPGQGLQFLFEYFSETQRNKGNFPGRFSGRQFSNSRSEMNVSTLELGDSALYLCASSLLRVGTSTDTQYFGPGTRLTVL.

A remark on this clone: The same CDR3 is also encoded by other DNA sequences in this sample. In DNA form, the CDR3 reads TGTGCCAGCAGTCTTCGACAGGGGACAGATACGCAGTATTTT. Its protein product is CASSLRQGTDTQYF. J is TRBJ2-3 and V is TRBV6-5, with TRBD1 matching 8 bases. Germline CDR1 MNHEY, CDR2 SVGAGI. The CDR3 consists of 14 residues. V lost 5 bases and J lost 3; bases outside the gene matches: 4.

This clone occurred a few times. The gene calls are TRBV14 and TRBJ2-1; 12 nucleotides align to TRBD2. This CDR3 spans 23 amino acids. The germline V gene has CDR1 SGHDN and CDR2 FVKESK. Trimming cost V 1 base and J 3 bases; bases outside gene matches: 22. The CDR3 sequence: CASSQVLAGGPGQVVENYNEQFF. CDR3 coding DNA: TGTGCCAGCAGCCAAGTCCTAGCGGGAGGGCCGGGTCAGGTGGTAGAAAACTACAATGAGCAGTTCTTC.